This T cell receptor beta chain was retrieved from a study of T-cell reconstitution after alpha-beta-depleted transplantation in children. The library targeted TCRbeta and was prepared with unique molecular identifiers. TCRdb re-called the PCR reads through MiXCR, storing one row per CDR3 protein. Seen here are approximately 400,000 distinct CDR3 sequences, approximately 10% observed once, and the top ten hold 4.5% to 7%. Material: PBMCs from the stem cell graft donor, obtained from the stem cell graft. This TCR came from a human donor who donated a stem cell graft to a child with acute myeloid leukemia.

CDR3 bases: TGTGCCTGGACCGTTACAGGGCTACTTGACGCTTTCTTT. It specifies CAWTVTGLLDAFF. V usage is TRBV30 and J usage is TRBJ1-1; possible D gene TRBD1, 6 bases. CDR3 length: 13 residues. The ends were cut back, 4 bases at V and 11 bases at J, with 20 bases in the middle. CDR1 is GTSNPN, CDR2 SVGIG, per germline (reference sequence).